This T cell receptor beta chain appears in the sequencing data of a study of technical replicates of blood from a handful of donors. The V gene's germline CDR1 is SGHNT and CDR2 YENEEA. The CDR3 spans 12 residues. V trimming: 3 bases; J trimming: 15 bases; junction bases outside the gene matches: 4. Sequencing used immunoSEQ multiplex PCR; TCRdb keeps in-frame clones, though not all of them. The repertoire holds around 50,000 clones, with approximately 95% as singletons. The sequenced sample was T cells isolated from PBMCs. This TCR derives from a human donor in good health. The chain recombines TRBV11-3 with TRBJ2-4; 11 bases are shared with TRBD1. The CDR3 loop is CASSLGQGVRYF. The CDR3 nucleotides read TGTGCCAGCAGCTTGGGACAGGGGGTGAGGTACTTC.